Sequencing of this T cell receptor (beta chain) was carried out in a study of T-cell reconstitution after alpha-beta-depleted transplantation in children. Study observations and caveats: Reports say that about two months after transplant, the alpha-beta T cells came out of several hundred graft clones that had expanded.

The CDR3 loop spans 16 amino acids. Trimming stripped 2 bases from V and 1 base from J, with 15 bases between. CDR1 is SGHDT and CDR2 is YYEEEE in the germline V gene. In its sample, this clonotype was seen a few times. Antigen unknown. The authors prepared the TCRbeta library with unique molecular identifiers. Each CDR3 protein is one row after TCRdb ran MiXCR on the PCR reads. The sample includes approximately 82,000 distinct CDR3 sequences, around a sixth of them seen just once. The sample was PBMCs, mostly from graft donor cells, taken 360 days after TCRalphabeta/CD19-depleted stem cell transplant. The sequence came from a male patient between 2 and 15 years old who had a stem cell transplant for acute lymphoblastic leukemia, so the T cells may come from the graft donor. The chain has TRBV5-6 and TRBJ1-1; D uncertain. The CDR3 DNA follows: TGTGCCAGCAGCTTTCTTCTCACGGCAGAGAACACTGAAGCTTTCTTT. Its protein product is CASSFLLTAENTEAFF.